This record looks at one T cell receptor (beta chain) sequence and its context. As yet, its antigen is unknown. This entry belongs to a study of OX40 agonist ivuxolimab in advanced cancers. Study findings and constraints: By week 6 at 0.1 to 3.0 mg/kg, blood CD4+ and CD8+ T cells had expanded clonally.

With V trimmed by 0 bases and J by 12 bases, 25 bases remained unmatched. This CDR3 spans 20 amino acids. Germline values: CDR1 SGHTA, CDR2 FQGNSA. Some clones are missing from TCRdb's copy, which holds only in-frame ones; the method was immunoSEQ multiplex PCR. The sample consists of 87,000 or so clones, around 87% of them appearing once. This TCR was sampled from an adult with an advanced solid tumor such as melanoma, head and neck, liver or kidney cancer. Sample: CD4+ or CD8+ T cells sorted from blood, taken in a trial of the OX40 agonist ivuxolimab. This chain links TRBV7-2 with TRBJ2-1; 8 nucleotides match TRBD1. The CDR3: CASSLAPTGASTMRQSGQFF. In DNA, the CDR3 is TGTGCCAGCAGCTTAGCCCCGACAGGGGCCTCTACAATGAGACAGTCTGGGCAGTTCTTC.